A single sample is the source of the 14 T cell receptor beta chains below, sequenced in a study of blood T cell repertoires in COVID-19. Assay used: immunoSEQ multiplex PCR; TCRdb lists only in-frame clones, some missing. The table records around 330,000 clones, about nine tenths of them present only once. The sample comprised peripheral blood. All receptors derive from a woman in her twenties or thirties with COVID-19, enrolled during active disease.

The chain is built from TRBV2 and TRBJ1-6; D might be TRBD1 (6 bases). The germline V and J ends were trimmed by 3 bases and 6 bases, with 12 bases remaining between them. CDR3 length: 15 residues. Germline V CDR1 and CDR2: SNHLY, FYNNEI. CDR3 residues: CASSEYRVVNSPLHF. The CDR3 nucleotides are TGTGCCAGCAGTGAGTACAGGGTGGTTAATTCACCCCTCCACTTT.

The gene calls are TRBV5-1 and TRBJ1-1; no clear D. V lost 3 bases and J lost 7, with 10 bases in between. Germline V CDR1 and CDR2: SGHRS, YFSETQ. The CDR3 runs to 12 residues. The CDR3 loop is CASSYEGGEAFF. CDR3 bases: TGCGCCAGCAGCTACGAGGGAGGTGAAGCTTTCTTT.

The chain has TRBV27 and TRBJ2-6; D might be TRBD1 (6 bases). V was clipped by 5 bases and J by 2 bases, with 10 bases between them. CDR3 length: 15 residues. The germline V gene encodes CDR1 MNHEY and CDR2 SMNVEV (reference sequence). The CDR3 DNA sequence: TGTGCCAGCAGTCCGGCAGGGGCTGGGGCCAACGTCCTGACTTTC. This encodes CASSPAGAGANVLTF. The full variable domain, in which reference TRBV27 and TRBJ2-6 provide the parts outside the CDR3, is EAQVTQNPRYLITVTGKKLTVTCSQNMNHEYMSWYRQDPGLGLRQIYYSMNVEVTDKGDVPEGYKVSRKEKRNFPLILESPSPNQTSLYFCASSPAGAGANVLTFGAGSRLTVL.

The chain has TRBV7-3 and TRBJ2-6; 8 nucleotides match TRBD1. The CDR3 consists of 21 residues. Germline V gene lookup returns CDR1 SGHTA and CDR2 FQGTGA. With V trimmed by 4 bases and J by 0 bases, 17 bases remained unmatched. The CDR3 is CASSSHPPRAGGHSGANVLTF. Here the CDR3 DNA reads TGTGCCAGCAGCTCGCACCCGCCGAGGGCAGGGGGCCACTCTGGGGCCAACGTCCTGACTTTC.

The chain employs TRBV6-5 and TRBJ1-1; no clear D gene. CDR1 and CDR2 (germline): MNHEY, SVGAGI. The CDR3 consists of 14 residues. The ends were cut back, 6 bases at V and 1 base at J, with 12 bases in the middle. The CDR3 loop is CASRKQSGNTEAFF. Written as DNA, the CDR3 is TGTGCCAGCAGAAAACAGAGTGGGAACACTGAAGCTTTCTTT.

The chain couples TRBV4-3 to TRBJ1-1, with TRBD1 matching 11 bases. The CDR3 is 17 amino acids. With 4 bases clipped from V and 4 bases from J, the junction kept 11 bases outside the gene matches. Germline values: CDR1 LGHNA, CDR2 YSLEER. The CDR3 region has the DNA TGCGCCAGCAGCCTGGAGAGGACAGGGGGCTTGGGCACTGAAGCTTTCTTT. Protein product: CASSLERTGGLGTEAFF.

This chain uses TRBV7-2 with TRBJ1-1, with 8 bases fitting TRBD1. The V gene's germline CDR1 is SGHTA and CDR2 FQGNSA. The junction had 7 bases not matched to a gene; V was cut back by 2 bases and J by 5 bases. This CDR3 has 15 amino acids. For the CDR3, the DNA is TGTGCCAGCAGCTTATATGGCAGGGGGCGAACTGAAGCTTTCTTT. Protein sequence: CASSLYGRGRTEAFF.

CDR3 sequence (DNA): TGTGCCAGCAGCTACGATCGTCGGGGAAACACCATATATTTT. Protein product: CASSYDRRGNTIYF. This chain uses TRBV13 with TRBJ1-3; D is undetermined. The germline CDR1 and CDR2 sequences are PRHDT and FYEKMQ (reference sequence). The CDR3 spans 14 residues. V was pared by 4 bases and J by 4 bases, with 11 bases between. The variable domain in full, with the rest retrieved from reference TRBV13 and TRBJ1-3, is AAGVIQSPRHLIKEKRETATLKCYPIPRHDTVYWYQQGPGQDPQFLISFYEKMQSDKGSIPDRFSAQQFSDYHSELNMSSLELGDSALYFCASSYDRRGNTIYFGEGSWLTVV.

The genes are TRBV13 and TRBJ1-2; no firm D call. CDR1 and CDR2 from the germline V gene are PRHDT and FYEKMQ (reference sequence). CDR3 length: 12 residues. Trimming cost V 1 base and J 6 bases, with 6 bases left between them. The CDR3 DNA reads as TGTGCCAGCAGCTTAGTACCGGATGGCTACACCTTC. Its protein is CASSLVPDGYTF.

The chain employs TRBV7-3 and TRBJ1-4; TRBD1 agrees at 7 bases. The ends lost 0 bases at V and 6 bases at J; junction bases unmatched: 7. CDR1 and CDR2 (germline): SGHTA, FQGTGA. The CDR3 spans 16 residues. The CDR3 nucleotides are TGTGCCAGCAGCTTAACGGGCCGGGGGACAGATGAAAAACTGTTTTTT. Translating gives CASSLTGRGTDEKLFF.

The CDR3 DNA reads as TGTGCCAGCAGCTTAACCGCGGGGCTGGGGGAGACCCAGTACTTC. The encoded protein is CASSLTAGLGETQYF. This chain links TRBV7-3 with TRBJ2-5; D might be TRBD2 (6 bases). V shed 0 bases and J shed 5 bases, with 13 bases lying between them. The CDR3 runs 15 residues. CDR1 is SGHTA and CDR2 is FQGTGA in the germline V gene.

V gene TRBV2 combines with J gene TRBJ1-1; D may be TRBD1 (6 bases). Germline V gives CDR1 SNHLY, CDR2 FYNNEI. This CDR3 is built from 12 residues. V dropped 7 bases and J dropped 8 bases, with 14 bases sitting between them. The CDR3 DNA sequence: TGTGCCAGCAAACTGTTTAGGGGGGAAGCTTTCTTT. Protein: CASKLFRGEAFF. The full variable domain, completed using reference TRBV2 and TRBJ1-1, is EPEVTQTPSHQVTQMGQEVILRCVPISNHLYFYWYRQILGQKVEFLVSFYNNEISEKSEIFDDQFSVERPDGSNFTLKIRSTKLEDSAMYFCASKLFRGEAFFGQGTRLTVV.

J is TRBJ1-2 and V is TRBV19; the match to TRBD1 covers 8 bases. With V trimmed by 7 bases and J by 7 bases, 8 bases remained unmatched. The CDR3 is made up of 13 amino acids. The germline V gene has CDR1 LNHDA and CDR2 SQIVND (reference sequence). The CDR3 sequence is CASTTDRVGGYTF. The CDR3 DNA reads TGTGCCAGTACCACGGACAGGGTGGGTGGCTACACCTTC.

In its sample, this clone was seen a few times. The chain links TRBV7-5 to TRBJ1-5; TRBD1 was called by the table and not checked on the DNA. TRBV7-5 is deemed a pseudogene. The CDR3 is 18 amino acids. CDR3 in amino acids: CARSLFRAGLYSNQPQHF. In DNA, the CDR3 is TGTGCCAGAAGCTTATTCCGAGCAGGGCTTTATAGCAATCAGCCCCAGCATTTT.